This passage covers 8 T cell receptor beta chains from one sample sequenced in a study of cytomegalovirus exposure and HLA in healthy donors. Amplification used 60 Vbeta primers and 13 Jbeta primers. Only in-frame clones appear in the TCRdb table, and some are missing; sequencing was by immunoSEQ multiplex PCR. The sample yields 150,000 to 180,000 clones, about 80% seen once. What was sequenced was PBMCs. The receptors here all came from a woman between 40 and 50 years old in good health and CMV-seronegative.

This rearrangement joins TRBV5-1 to TRBJ2-3; 7 nucleotides line up with TRBD1. CDR3 length equals 15 residues. Germline-derived CDR1 and CDR2 are SGHRS and YFSETQ. V lost 6 bases, J lost 4 bases, and 11 bases stayed unmatched. CDR3 nucleotides: TGCGCCAGCACGCGTCAGGGGGTTGTGGCAGATACGCAGTATTTT. Translation gives CASTRQGVVADTQYF.

The chain has TRBV6-6 and TRBJ2-5, with 9 bases aligning to TRBD2. This CDR3 is built from 13 residues. Losses at the gene ends were 8 bases for V and 5 bases for J; bases not matched to a gene: 6. CDR1 is MNHNY, CDR2 SVGAGI, per germline (reference sequence). As DNA, the CDR3 is TGTGCCAGCCTTGAGACTAGCGGCGAGACCCAGTACTTC. Its translation: CASLETSGETQYF.

This sequence joins TRBV6-5 and TRBJ1-2; possibly TRBD1 for D (5 bases). CDR3 length: 13 amino acids. V lost 5 bases and J 5 bases, leaving 12 bases between the germline ends. Germline-derived CDR1 and CDR2 are MNHEY and SVGAGI. The CDR3 sequence is CASSQSGGYGYTF. For the CDR3, the DNA is TGTGCCAGCAGTCAATCCGGGGGGTATGGCTACACCTTC.

This clone has a handful of counts. This chain connects TRBV5-4 to TRBJ2-6, with D perhaps matching TRBD2 (6 bases). This CDR3 has 15 amino acids. V gave up 4 bases and J gave up 4 bases, with 12 bases separating them. CDR1 and CDR2 (germline): SGHNT, YYREEE (reference sequence). CDR3 residues: CASSLRETGANVLTF. DNA of the CDR3: TGTGCCAGCAGCCTTCGGGAGACCGGGGCCAACGTCCTGACTTTC.

V usage is TRBV25-1 and J usage is TRBJ2-7; 7 bases fit TRBD2. From germline, CDR1 is MGHDK and CDR2 SYGVNS. The CDR3 is made up of 14 amino acids. Trimming cost V 1 base and J 3 bases; bases outside gene matches: 3. CDR3 sequence: CASSESGGDYEQYF. DNA of the CDR3: TGTGCCAGCAGTGAATCTGGGGGGGACTACGAGCAGTACTTC.

The CDR3 DNA sequence: TGCAGCGTCAGGGGACCCGGCTACACCTTC. Amino acid sequence: CSVRGPGYTF. V is TRBV29-1 and J is TRBJ1-2, with D tentatively TRBD1 (6 bases). Germline V gene sequence: CDR1 SQVTM, CDR2 ANQGSEA. The ends were cut back, 6 bases at V and 8 bases at J, with 10 bases in the middle. The CDR3 runs 10 residues.

This clone has just a few counts. The chain carries TRBV5-4 and TRBJ2-7; weak D call: TRBD1 (6 bases). Germline loops: CDR1 SGHNT, CDR2 YYREEE (reference sequence). Between the trimmed V and J ends, which lost 3 bases and 0 bases, there was a span of 10 bases. This CDR3 contains 14 residues. DNA for the CDR3: TGTGCCAGCAGCTCCCTGACAGGCTCCTACGAGCAGTACTTC. This encodes CASSSLTGSYEQYF.

The chain is built from TRBV7-2 and TRBJ2-3; D possibly corresponds to TRBD1 (6 bases). V shed 2 bases and J shed 2 bases, with 8 bases lying between them. The germline CDR1 and CDR2 sequences are SGHTA and FQGNSA. This CDR3 contains 14 residues. The CDR3 nucleotides are TGTGCCAGCAGCTTACAGGGGCTCACAGATACGCAGTATTTT. It encodes CASSLQGLTDTQYF. The entire variable domain, with the rest obtained from reference TRBV7-2 and TRBJ2-3, is as follows: GAGVSQSPSNKVTEKGKDVELRCDPISGHTALYWYRQSLGQGLEFLIYFQGNSAPDKSGLPSDRFSAERTGGSVSTLTIQRTQQEDSAVYLCASSLQGLTDTQYFGPGTRLTVL.